A selection of T cell receptor beta chains follows, all from one sample in a study of shared clonotypes between healthy human individuals. Measured with immunoSEQ multiplex PCR; TCRdb has only the in-frame clones, and not every one. The sample lists over 300,000 clones, around 86% occurring once. The specimen sequenced was memory CD8+ T cells sorted from blood. The receptors here all came from a man aged 18 to 30 in good health. Each CDR3 is given with its conserved first and last residue. Fields, in order: V gene, CDR3 protein.

V gene: TRBV6-5
CDR3 protein: CASSYSKGGATDTQYF

V gene: TRBV29-1
CDR3 protein: CSVVGSRASNTEAFF

V gene: TRBV30
CDR3 protein: CAWNRDTDTQYF

V gene: TRBV12-5
CDR3 protein: CASGLVLAGYHNEQFF

V gene: TRBV11-2
CDR3 protein: CASSAPRTGLTDTQYF

V gene: TRBV9
CDR3 protein: CASSLSGDSYEQYF

V gene: TRBV9
CDR3 protein: CASSLTPESSYEQYF

V gene: TRBV6-5
CDR3 protein: CATADGWAKNIQYF

V gene: TRBV18
CDR3 protein: CASSLVLSRALSYEQYF

V gene: TRBV10-1
CDR3 protein: CASSEGRGLTEAFF

V gene: TRBV28
CDR3 protein: CASSLTGVGTGELFF

V gene: TRBV25-1
CDR3 protein: CASGITGNEAFF

V gene: TRBV7-9
CDR3 protein: CASSLRLGASWYEQYF

V gene: TRBV7-9
CDR3 protein: CASSAPVRGTQDEQFF

V gene: TRBV30
CDR3 protein: CAWTISGRVGNTIYF

V gene: TRBV27
CDR3 protein: CASSLGGRRVDGYTF

V gene: TRBV6-1
CDR3 protein: CASSEARTGRTEAFF

V gene: TRBV2
CDR3 protein: CASGPFQETQYF

V gene: TRBV4-1
CDR3 protein: CASSQDRSTGELFF

V gene: TRBV28
CDR3 protein: CASSWELGEKLFF

V gene: TRBV4-1
CDR3 protein: CASSPRGRALNTEAFF

V gene: TRBV28
CDR3 protein: CASSLRVSNQPQHF

V gene: TRBV6-1
CDR3 protein: CASRLAGGLDEQFF

V gene: TRBV5-1
CDR3 protein: CASSPGTGDYEQYF

V gene: TRBV10-3
CDR3 protein: CAIRLAGPSGANVLTF

V gene: TRBV18
CDR3 protein: CASSPTRGDARGETQYF

V gene: TRBV28
CDR3 protein: CASSGQGSTYEQYF

V gene: TRBV9
CDR3 protein: CASSGSSEQFF

V gene: TRBV7-7
CDR3 protein: CASSFAGSYEQYF

V gene: TRBV27
CDR3 protein: CASRAGTGLMNTEAFF

V gene: TRBV5-6
CDR3 protein: CASRSTVDTQYF

V gene: TRBV6-1
CDR3 protein: CASSEAGKGRHGEVQPQHF

V gene: TRBV11-3
CDR3 protein: CASSPGTSGNLETQYF

V gene: TRBV2
CDR3 protein: CATQPGTGNTIYF

V gene: TRBV25-1
CDR3 protein: CASSEWGSNQPQHF